This T cell receptor beta chain was documented in a study of blood T cell repertoires in COVID-19. In the study overall: Sites across the United States, Italy and Spain contributed samples from acute and convalescent COVID-19.

Measured with immunoSEQ multiplex PCR; TCRdb has only the in-frame clones, and not every one. The table has under 80,000 clones, about nine tenths seen once; the top ten hold 5.5% to 8.5%. V shed 3 bases and J shed 5 bases, with 10 bases lying between them. The CDR3 sequence is 13 residues long. Germline V lookup: CDR1 SGHNT, CDR2 YENEEA. The TCR comes from an elderly woman with active COVID-19. The sample was peripheral blood. The chain joins TRBV11-3 to TRBJ2-5, with D perhaps matching TRBD2 (5 bases). The CDR3 loop is CASSFGMWETQYF. In nucleotides, the CDR3 is TGTGCCAGCAGCTTCGGGATGTGGGAGACCCAGTACTTC.